This TCR beta chain emerged from a study of Ad26.COV2.S vaccination and SARS-CoV-2 variants. The wider study: Donor got 5x10^10 or 1x10^11 viral particles of Ad26.COV2.S.

A word on this clone: Its antigen is still unknown.

Here immunoSEQ multiplex PCR was the method, and the copy in TCRdb shows in-frame clones only, minus some. The sample consists of about 350,000 clones, 70% to 90% of them appearing once. Treatment defined: about 20 received Ad26.COV2.S at low or high dose, single or two shots; several received placebo; per-sample allocation not given. The investigators took samples on day 63 after the first vaccine or placebo injection. Overall study results and limits: Placebo recipients showed lower spike-specific TCR breadth than vaccinees. Researchers cautioned that TCR breadth and depth analyses may have underestimated total T cell responses.

There are 14 residues in the CDR3. Trimming cost V 5 bases and J 4 bases; bases outside gene matches: 3. The V gene's germline CDR1 is LGHNT and CDR2 FRNRAP. The source material was peripheral blood, sampled in a trial of Ad26.COV2.S vaccine versus placebo. J is TRBJ2-7 and V is TRBV12-5; 12 bases agree with TRBD1. This clonotype originated in a person aged 18-60 years who received the Ad26.COV2.S COVID-19 vaccine or a placebo. The CDR3 region is CASGPGQGAYEQYF. In nucleotides, the CDR3 is TGTGCTAGTGGTCCGGGACAGGGGGCGTACGAGCAGTACTTC.